The 8 T cell receptor beta chains in this list originate from one sample, sequenced in a study of shared clonotypes between healthy human individuals. Assay: immunoSEQ multiplex PCR; the TCRdb copy retains only in-frame clones and omits some. Here the sample spans about 2.2 million clones, about 92% being singletons. CD45RO negativity and positive selection for CCR7 defined naive CD8 cells, a population that excluded terminally differentiated effector memory CD45RA+ cells. Sequenced sample: naive CD8+ T cells from PBMCs. The source is a man between 18 and 29 years old in good health. Some clones in this sample may be carry-over from other donors' samples.

The chain carries TRBV7-8 and TRBJ2-7, with 8 bases identical to TRBD1. This CDR3 has 13 amino acids. Germline lookup yields CDR1 SGHVS and CDR2 FQNEAQ. Unmatched junction bases numbered 1, after V lost 5 bases and J lost 1 base. The CDR3 sequence: CASSGDRSYEQYF. The CDR3 bases are TGTGCCAGCAGCGGGGACAGGTCCTACGAGCAGTACTTC.

This clone came up once. CDR3 in DNA: TGTGCCAGCAGTCTGGGGGTAACTGTGGGGGCCAACGTCCTGACTTTC. It specifies CASSLGVTVGANVLTF. V gene TRBV2 combines with J gene TRBJ2-6, with D perhaps matching TRBD1 or TRBD2 (5 bases each). V was pared by 5 bases and J by 4 bases, with 15 bases between. The CDR3 length is 16 residues. Germline V gives CDR1 SNHLY, CDR2 FYNNEI.

Notes on this clone: Other DNA sequences in the same sample also yield this CDR3. V usage is TRBV11-2 and J usage is TRBJ2-1, with D perhaps TRBD2 (5 bases). CDR1 SGHAT and CDR2 FQNNGV come from the germline V gene. The CDR3 runs to 14 residues. Deletions cut 1 base from V and 7 bases from J, with 11 bases between. The CDR3 nucleotides are TGTGCCAGCAGCTTAGTGGGCGGAGGAAATGAGCAGTTCTTC. Amino acid sequence: CASSLVGGGNEQFF.

This clone is a singleton in its sample. The CDR3 is CASSPRRGQSYEQYF. The CDR3, as DNA: TGTGCCAGCAGCCCCCGGCGGGGACAGAGCTACGAGCAGTACTTC. This chain connects TRBV2 to TRBJ2-7; TRBD1 is a possible D gene (7 bases). The ends were cut back, 6 bases at V and 3 bases at J, with 18 bases in the middle. Germline CDR1 reads SNHLY; CDR2 reads FYNNEI. The CDR3 runs 15 residues.

The chain has TRBV7-6 and TRBJ2-1; 7 bases match TRBD2. The CDR3 runs 17 residues. Trimming removed 0 bases from V and 6 bases from J; junction bases left unmatched: 11. The germline CDR1 and CDR2 sequences are SGHVS and FNYEAQ. CDR3 amino acids: CASSLAPLSGTGNEQFF. The CDR3 nucleotides are TGTGCCAGCAGCTTAGCCCCACTAAGCGGGACGGGCAATGAGCAGTTCTTC.

This chain uses TRBV27 with TRBJ2-1; TRBD1 might be the D (5 bases). The V and J ends lost 5 bases and 8 bases respectively, with 13 bases between them. CDR1 and CDR2 from the germline V gene are MNHEY and SMNVEV (reference sequence). This CDR3 spans 13 amino acids. The CDR3 protein is CASSQFRVHEQFF. The CDR3, as DNA: TGTGCCAGCAGTCAATTCAGGGTCCATGAGCAGTTCTTC.

V gene TRBV7-2 combines with J gene TRBJ2-1; 15 positions agree with TRBD2. CDR3 length: 19 amino acids. The germline CDR1 and CDR2 sequences are SGHTA and FQGNSA. The J segment lost 6 bases and the V segment lost 4 bases, leaving 13 bases of the junction unmatched. The CDR3 sequence: CASSSRTSGRADIGNEQFF. The CDR3 DNA reads as TGTGCCAGCAGCTCCAGGACTAGCGGGAGGGCCGATATAGGCAATGAGCAGTTCTTC.

CDR3 region: CASSFPRTSVGTDTQYF. DNA for the CDR3: TGTGCCAGCAGCTTCCCTAGGACTAGCGTGGGCACAGATACGCAGTATTTT. The V call is TRBV7-9, the J call TRBJ2-3; 9 bases agree with TRBD2. The CDR3 is 17 residues long. J lost 1 base, V lost 3 bases, and 8 bases had no gene match. Germline loops: CDR1 SEHNR, CDR2 FQNEAQ (reference sequence).